This passage covers 23 T cell receptor beta chains from one sample sequenced in a study of technical replicates of blood from several donors. This table comes from immunoSEQ multiplex PCR, and its TCRdb copy is limited to in-frame clones, with some not included. The table has approximately 50,000 clones, around 95% seen once. The sequenced sample was T cells isolated from PBMCs. The receptors here all came from a human donor in good health.

The rearrangement uses TRBV5-8 and TRBJ2-3; TRBD1 might be the D (5 bases). CDR3 size: 14 residues. V was shortened by 0 bases and J by 4 bases, with 9 bases between the two germline ends. Germline V lookup: CDR1 SGHTS, CDR2 YDEGEE. The CDR3 nucleotides read TGTGCCAGCAGCTTGGGCAGGGTTTCAGATACGCAGTATTTT. Translated, it gives CASSLGRVSDTQYF.

The chain has TRBV4-2 and TRBJ2-7; D is possibly TRBD2 (6 bases). The germline CDR1 and CDR2 sequences are LGHNA and YNFKEQ. Trimming cost V 0 bases and J 3 bases, with 12 bases left between them. The length of the CDR3 is 15 residues. DNA for the CDR3: TGTGCCAGCAGCCAAGATATGGGAGGCCACTACGAGCAGTACTTC. The encoded protein is CASSQDMGGHYEQYF.

CDR3 DNA: TGTGCCAGTAGGGGACAGACTAACTATGGCTACACCTTC. Encoded protein: CASRGQTNYGYTF. The genes are TRBV19 and TRBJ1-2; 7 bases map to TRBD1. The V gene end was trimmed by 6 bases and the J gene end by 0 bases; junction bases not matched to a gene: 1. The CDR3 is made up of 13 amino acids. CDR1 and CDR2 from the germline V gene are LNHDA and SQIVND (reference sequence).

This clone was seen a single time. This chain joins TRBV28 and TRBJ1-5; D is possibly TRBD1 (5 bases). Trimming removed 5 bases at V and 7 bases at J, with 18 bases between. CDR1 is MDHEN, CDR2 SYDVKM, per germline. The length of the CDR3 is 15 residues. DNA of the CDR3: TGTGCCAGCAGTCTAACACGCCAGGGCGTACAGCCCCAGCATTTT. Its protein product is CASSLTRQGVQPQHF.

The genes are TRBV30 and TRBJ2-1, with 9 bases lining up with TRBD1. The CDR3 totals 14 residues. Germline lookup yields CDR1 GTSNPN and CDR2 SVGIG (reference sequence). V shed 2 bases, J shed 7 bases, and the junction held 6 bases outside the gene matches. The CDR3 loop reads CAWSSGTGPNEQFF. The CDR3 DNA is TGTGCCTGGAGTTCCGGGACAGGGCCGAATGAGCAGTTCTTC.

The chain links TRBV15 to TRBJ2-1; 16 bases are shared with TRBD2. Germline values: CDR1 LNHNV, CDR2 YYDKDF (reference sequence). With 5 bases clipped from V and 7 bases from J, the junction kept 2 bases outside the gene matches. CDR3 length: 15 amino acids. The CDR3 protein is CATSGGLAGGNEQFF. CDR3 DNA sequence: TGTGCCACCAGCGGGGGACTAGCGGGAGGGAATGAGCAGTTCTTC.

The rearrangement links TRBV5-1 to TRBJ2-4, with 11 nucleotides matching TRBD2. V lost 0 bases, J lost 6 bases, and 5 bases stayed unmatched. The CDR3 extends over 16 amino acids. CDR1 is SGHRS, CDR2 YFSETQ, per germline. The DNA of the CDR3 is TGCGCCAGCAGCTTGGAGACTAGCGGGACCGGAAACATTCAGTACTTC. This codes for CASSLETSGTGNIQYF.

Here the CDR3 DNA reads TGTGCCAGCAGCTTGGAACTTAACACTGAAGCTTTCTTT. It specifies CASSLELNTEAFF. This chain joins TRBV5-6 and TRBJ1-1; D ambiguous. This CDR3 has 13 residues. Trimming stripped 0 bases from V and 2 bases from J, with 5 bases between. Germline V CDR1 and CDR2: SGHDT, YYEEEE.

CDR3 DNA sequence: TGTGCCAGCAGCTTAGGGACAGTTGAAGCTTTCTTT. Amino acid sequence: CASSLGTVEAFF. The V call is TRBV13, the J call TRBJ1-1; tentatively, D is TRBD1 (5 bases). The V end was cut by 0 bases, the J end by 7 bases, with 6 bases between. The CDR3 is made up of 12 amino acids. Germline lookup yields CDR1 PRHDT and CDR2 FYEKMQ (reference sequence).

V gene TRBV2 combines with J gene TRBJ1-5; no firm D call. Germline V gene lookup returns CDR1 SNHLY and CDR2 FYNNEI. Trimming cost V 8 bases and J 4 bases, with 6 bases left between them. The CDR3 sequence is 11 residues long. CDR3 in amino acids: CASRLNQPQHF. CDR3 coding DNA: TGTGCCAGCCGTCTGAATCAGCCCCAGCATTTT.

This chain links TRBV10-3 with TRBJ1-3, with TRBD1 as a possible D gene (5 bases). Germline V lookup: CDR1 ENHRY, CDR2 SYGVKD. Trimming stripped 0 bases from V and 2 bases from J, with 11 bases between. This CDR3 comprises 16 residues. The CDR3 nucleotides are TGTGCCATCAGTGAGTCAAAGGACATAACTGGAAACACCATATATTTT. Encoded protein: CAISESKDITGNTIYF.

The chain joins TRBV6-1 to TRBJ1-5; 9 bases match TRBD1. Germline V gene lookup returns CDR1 MNHNS and CDR2 SASEGT. The CDR3 has 13 residues. The junction had 1 base not matched to a gene; V was cut back by 6 bases and J by 4 bases. CDR3 in amino acids: CASRGTGNQPQHF. The CDR3 nucleotides are TGTGCCAGCAGGGGGACAGGGAATCAGCCCCAGCATTTT.

CDR3 sequence (DNA): TGTGCCAGCAGCCAGGCTAGCGGGCCGAACGGAGGCGAGCAGTACTTC. Protein: CASSQASGPNGGEQYF. The V and J genes are TRBV7-3 and TRBJ2-7; 8 nucleotides agree with TRBD2. V lost 5 bases to trimming and J lost 6 bases; unmatched junction nucleotides: 15. The CDR3 loop spans 16 amino acids. Germline V gene lookup returns CDR1 SGHTA and CDR2 FQGTGA.

This rearrangement joins TRBV2 to TRBJ2-7; 13 bases agree with TRBD2. J lost 2 bases, V lost 6 bases, and 4 bases had no gene match. CDR1 SNHLY and CDR2 FYNNEI come from the germline V gene. The CDR3 is 15 amino acids. CDR3 bases: TGTGCCAGCAGGAGACTAGCGGGAGGCGCCTACGAGCAGTACTTC. Its translation is CASRRLAGGAYEQYF.

The chain employs TRBV9 and TRBJ1-2, with TRBD1 as a possible D gene (5 bases). Germline CDR1 is SGDLS and CDR2 is YYNGEE. The CDR3 is 13 amino acids. Trimming took 0 bases from V and 3 from J, leaving 6 bases between them. The CDR3 DNA sequence: TGTGCCAGCAGCGTAGTAGGGGACTATGGCTACACCTTC. This gives the protein CASSVVGDYGYTF. The full variable domain, rest sourced from reference TRBV9 and TRBJ1-2, is DSGVTQTPKHLITATGQRVTLRCSPRSGDLSVYWYQQSLDQGLQFLIQYYNGEERAKGNILERFSAQQFPDLHSELNLSSLELGDSALYFCASSVVGDYGYTFGSGTRLTVV.

The chain has TRBV14 and TRBJ2-7, with D possibly TRBD2 on 6 matching bases. CDR1 is SGHDN, CDR2 FVKESK, per germline. The germline V and J ends were trimmed by 1 base and 9 bases, with 13 bases remaining between them. The CDR3 loop spans 13 amino acids. The DNA for the CDR3 is TGTGCCAGCAGCCAAGTCGATAGCGGTGCGCAGTACTTC. Amino acid sequence: CASSQVDSGAQYF.

V gene TRBV29-1 combines with J gene TRBJ1-2; D gene uncertain. From germline, CDR1 is SQVTM and CDR2 ANQGSEA. This CDR3 is built from 8 residues. Trimming took 7 bases from V and 6 from J, leaving 3 bases between them. The CDR3 DNA sequence: TGCAGCGCTGATGGCTACACCTTC. This sequence encodes CSADGYTF.

This chain links TRBV18 with TRBJ1-2, with 7 bases that match TRBD1. This CDR3 comprises 15 residues. Germline assignment: CDR1 KGHSH and CDR2 LQKENI. With V trimmed by 3 bases and J by 0 bases, 4 bases remained unmatched. CDR3 in DNA: TGTGCCAGCTCACCCCAGGGACAGACTAACTATGGCTACACCTTC. Amino acids: CASSPQGQTNYGYTF.

This clone appeared once. CDR3 sequence reads: CASSVDQGVGNEQFF. In DNA, the CDR3 is TGTGCCAGCAGCGTAGATCAGGGGGTCGGCAATGAGCAGTTCTTC. This chain uses TRBV9 with TRBJ2-1; the match to TRBD1 covers 7 bases. V trimming: 0 bases; J trimming: 6 bases; junction bases outside the gene matches: 6. CDR1 SGDLS and CDR2 YYNGEE come from the germline V gene. This CDR3 contains 15 residues.

This chain uses TRBV27 with TRBJ2-3; 11 bases map to TRBD2. Germline CDR1 is MNHEY and CDR2 is SMNVEV (reference sequence). Unmatched junction bases numbered 12, after V lost 5 bases and J lost 2 bases. The CDR3 sequence is 18 residues long. The CDR3 loop reads CASSPHPLAGGVTDTQYF. The CDR3 DNA is TGTGCCAGCAGTCCCCACCCTCTAGCGGGGGGTGTCACAGATACGCAGTATTTT.

The J gene is TRBJ1-2, the V gene TRBV18; 7 bases agree with TRBD1. Losses at the gene ends were 1 base for V and 2 bases for J; bases not matched to a gene: 1. In germline, CDR1 is KGHSH, CDR2 LQKENI. This CDR3 region has 14 residues. The CDR3 protein is CASSPQTGNYGYTF. The CDR3 nucleotides are TGTGCCAGCTCACCACAGACAGGGAACTATGGCTACACCTTC.

This sequence joins TRBV28 and TRBJ2-1; TRBD1 might be the D (6 bases). The V gene lost 6 bases and the J gene lost 5 bases, with 14 bases spanning the gap. The germline CDR1 and CDR2 sequences are MDHEN and SYDVKM. The CDR3 sequence is 14 residues long. CDR3 region: CASRDNRVNNEQFF. DNA of the CDR3: TGTGCCAGCAGGGACAACAGGGTCAACAATGAGCAGTTCTTC.

The V gene is TRBV6-5, the J gene TRBJ2-1; 9 nucleotides match TRBD2. The CDR3 extends over 14 amino acids. V shed 2 bases and J 6 bases; nucleotides not matched to a gene: 2. Germline V lookup: CDR1 MNHEY, CDR2 SVGAGI. Written as DNA, the CDR3 is TGTGCCAGCAGTTACATTAGCGGGAGCAATGAGCAGTTCTTC. Its translation is CASSYISGSNEQFF.